This T cell receptor (beta chain) was documented in a study of human T cells and chemical hapten exposure. As to time point: patch test 3, about 24 weeks after DPC sensitization. Described treatment: therapeutic diphenylcyclopropenone sensitization with weekly scalp DPC. V was clipped by 2 bases and J by 8 bases, with 18 bases between them. The CDR3 is made up of 16 amino acids. CDR1 and CDR2 from the germline V gene are KGHDR and SFDVKD. In this sample, this clonotype turned up many times. TCRdb reprocessed the RACE reads with MiXCR, giving one entry per CDR3 protein. The repertoire consists of some 84,000 distinct CDR3 sequences, with 11% occurring once and the leading ten covering more than 3%.

The clonotype was recovered from a woman in her 50s with alopecia areata. Some clones in this sample may be carry-over from other donors' samples. The starting material was whole blood, obtained in connection with sensitization to the hapten diphenylcyclopropenone (DPC). The chain links TRBV24-1 to TRBJ2-1; D possibly corresponds to TRBD2 (6 bases). The CDR3 sequence: CATSDSTKTRSHEQFF. DNA for the CDR3: TGTGCCACCAGTGATTCCACCAAGACTAGGTCTCATGAGCAGTTCTTC.